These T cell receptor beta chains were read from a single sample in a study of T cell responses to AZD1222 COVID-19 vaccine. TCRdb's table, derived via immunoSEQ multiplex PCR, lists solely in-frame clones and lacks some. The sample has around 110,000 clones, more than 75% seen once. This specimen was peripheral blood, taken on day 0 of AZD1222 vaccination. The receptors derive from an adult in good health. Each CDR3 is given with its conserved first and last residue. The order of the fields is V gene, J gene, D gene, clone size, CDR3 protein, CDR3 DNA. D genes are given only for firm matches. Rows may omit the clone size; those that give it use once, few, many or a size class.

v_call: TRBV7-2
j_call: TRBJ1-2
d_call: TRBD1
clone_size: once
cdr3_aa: CASSRTGSPSGYTF
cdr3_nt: TGTGCCAGCAGCAGGACAGGGAGTCCGAGTGGCTACACCTTC

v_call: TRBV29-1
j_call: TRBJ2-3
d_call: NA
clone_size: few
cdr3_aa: CSVEDTSFTRDTQYF
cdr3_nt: TGCAGCGTTGAGGATACTAGCTTCACCCGAGATACGCAGTATTTT

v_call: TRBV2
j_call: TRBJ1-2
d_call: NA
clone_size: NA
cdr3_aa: CASSDRNDYGYTF
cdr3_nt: TGTGCCAGCAGTGACCGAAACGACTATGGCTACACCTTC

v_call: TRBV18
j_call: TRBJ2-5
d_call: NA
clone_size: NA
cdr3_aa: CASSPLARKETQYF
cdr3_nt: TGTGCCAGCTCACCACTAGCCCGTAAAGAGACCCAGTACTTC

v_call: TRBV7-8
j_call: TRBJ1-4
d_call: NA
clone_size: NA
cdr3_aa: CASSLFGTSLGEKLFF
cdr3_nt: TGTGCCAGCAGCTTATTTGGGACATCGTTGGGCGAAAAACTGTTTTTT

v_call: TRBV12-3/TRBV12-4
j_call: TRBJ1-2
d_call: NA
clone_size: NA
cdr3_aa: CASSLGVGYTF
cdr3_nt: TGTGCCAGCAGTTTGGGGGTTGGCTACACCTTC

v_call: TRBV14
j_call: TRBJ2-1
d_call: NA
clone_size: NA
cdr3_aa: CASSSDSAREYNEQFF
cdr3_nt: TGTGCCAGCAGCTCGGACAGTGCAAGAGAATACAATGAGCAGTTCTTC

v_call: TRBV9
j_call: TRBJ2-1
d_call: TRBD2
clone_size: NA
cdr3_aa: CASSPRAGGYNEQFF
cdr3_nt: TGTGCCAGCAGCCCCCGGGCGGGGGGCTACAATGAGCAGTTCTTC

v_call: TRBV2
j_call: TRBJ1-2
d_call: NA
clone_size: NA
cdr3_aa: CASKEGQHQYGYTF
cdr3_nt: TGTGCCAGCAAGGAAGGACAGCATCAATATGGCTACACCTTC

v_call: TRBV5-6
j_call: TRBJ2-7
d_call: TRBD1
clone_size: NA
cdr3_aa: CASSLFDRAYEQYF
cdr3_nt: TGTGCCAGCAGCTTGTTCGACAGGGCCTACGAGCAGTACTTC

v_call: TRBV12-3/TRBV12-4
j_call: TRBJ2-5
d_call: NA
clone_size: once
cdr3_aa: CASSWKETQYF
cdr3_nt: TGTGCCAGCAGCTGGAAAGAGACCCAGTACTTC

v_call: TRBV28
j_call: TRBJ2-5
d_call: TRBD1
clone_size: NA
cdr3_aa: CASSFGTGQTQYF
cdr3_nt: TGTGCCAGCAGTTTCGGGACAGGGCAGACCCAGTACTTC

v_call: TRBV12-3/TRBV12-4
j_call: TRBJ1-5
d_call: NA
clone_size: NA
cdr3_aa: CASSLEANQPQHF
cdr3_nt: TGTGCCAGCAGTTTAGAGGCGAATCAGCCCCAGCATTTT

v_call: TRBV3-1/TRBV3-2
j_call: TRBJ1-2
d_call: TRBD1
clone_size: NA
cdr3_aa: CASSTTGGYTF
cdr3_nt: TGTGCCAGCAGCACGACAGGGGGCTACACCTTC

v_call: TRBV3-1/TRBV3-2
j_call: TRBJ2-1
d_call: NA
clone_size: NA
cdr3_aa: CASSPLGGYNEQFF
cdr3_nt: TGTGCCAGCAGCCCCCTCGGAGGGTACAATGAGCAGTTCTTC

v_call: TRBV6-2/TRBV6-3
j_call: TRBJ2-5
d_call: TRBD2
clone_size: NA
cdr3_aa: CASSASGGLSRTQYF
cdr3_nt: TGTGCCAGCAGTGCTAGCGGGGGGCTCTCGCGGACCCAGTACTTC

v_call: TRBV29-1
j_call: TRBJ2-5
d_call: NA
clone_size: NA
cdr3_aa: CSVGGGTAGETQYF
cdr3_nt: TGCAGCGTTGGTGGGGGCACTGCTGGGGAGACCCAGTACTTC

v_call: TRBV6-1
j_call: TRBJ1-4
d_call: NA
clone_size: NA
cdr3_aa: CASSEQGYEKLFF
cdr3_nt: TGTGCCAGCAGTGAACAGGGATATGAAAAACTGTTTTTT

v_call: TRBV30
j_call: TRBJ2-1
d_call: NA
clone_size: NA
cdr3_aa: CACRGDNEQFF
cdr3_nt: TGTGCCTGTAGAGGAGACAATGAGCAGTTCTTC

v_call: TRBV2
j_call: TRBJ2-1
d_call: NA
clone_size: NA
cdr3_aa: CASHSGYNEQFF
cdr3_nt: TGTGCCAGTCATAGCGGATACAATGAGCAGTTCTTC

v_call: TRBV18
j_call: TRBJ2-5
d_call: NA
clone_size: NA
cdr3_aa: CASSGAQETQYF
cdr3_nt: TGTGCCAGCTCGGGAGCTCAGGAGACCCAGTACTTC

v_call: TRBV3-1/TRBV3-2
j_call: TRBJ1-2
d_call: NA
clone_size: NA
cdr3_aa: CASSQTSGSVYGYTF
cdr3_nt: TGTGCCAGCAGCCAGACGTCGGGCTCGGTCTATGGCTACACCTTC

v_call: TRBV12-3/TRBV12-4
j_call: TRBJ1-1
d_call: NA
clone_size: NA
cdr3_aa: CASSFVPDDEAFF
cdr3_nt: TGTGCCAGCAGCTTCGTACCGGATGATGAAGCTTTCTTT

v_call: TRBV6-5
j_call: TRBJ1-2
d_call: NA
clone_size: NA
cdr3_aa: CASSYSKVSGFGYTF
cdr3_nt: TGTGCCAGCAGTTACTCTAAGGTATCCGGTTTCGGCTACACCTTC

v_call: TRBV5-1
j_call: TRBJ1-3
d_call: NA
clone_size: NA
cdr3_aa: CASSLRPLFSGNTIYF
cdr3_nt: TGCGCCAGCAGCTTACGCCCCCTGTTTTCTGGAAACACCATATATTTT

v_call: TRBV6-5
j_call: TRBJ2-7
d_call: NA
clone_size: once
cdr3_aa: CASSYTGTGDYEQYF
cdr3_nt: TGTGCCAGCAGTTACACCGGGACCGGGGACTACGAGCAGTACTTC

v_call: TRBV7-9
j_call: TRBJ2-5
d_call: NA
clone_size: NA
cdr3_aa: CASSLRHQETQYF
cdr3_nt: TGTGCCAGCAGCTTACGGCACCAAGAGACCCAGTACTTC

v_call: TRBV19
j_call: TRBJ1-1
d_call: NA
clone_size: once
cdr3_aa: CASRNKNTEAFF
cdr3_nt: TGTGCCAGTAGGAACAAAAACACTGAAGCTTTCTTT

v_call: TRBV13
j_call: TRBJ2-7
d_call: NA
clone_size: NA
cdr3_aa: CASSIPRVREQYF
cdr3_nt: TGTGCCAGCAGCATCCCCAGGGTGAGGGAGCAGTACTTC

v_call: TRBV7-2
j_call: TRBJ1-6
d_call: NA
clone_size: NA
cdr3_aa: CASRPAGGGGNSPLHF
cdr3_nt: TGTGCCAGCAGACCAGCAGGCGGGGGTGGTAATTCACCCCTCCACTTT

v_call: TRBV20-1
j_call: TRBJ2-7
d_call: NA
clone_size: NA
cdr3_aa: CSARDSVEQYF
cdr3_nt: TGCAGTGCTAGAGATAGTGTTGAGCAGTACTTC

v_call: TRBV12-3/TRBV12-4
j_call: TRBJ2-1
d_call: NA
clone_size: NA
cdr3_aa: CASSRASWGLFF
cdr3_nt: TGTGCCAGCAGTCGGGCCTCCTGGGGACTGTTCTTC

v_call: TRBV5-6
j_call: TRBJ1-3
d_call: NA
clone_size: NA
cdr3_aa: CASSAGGVWSGNTIYF
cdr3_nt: TGTGCCAGCAGCGCTGGCGGGGTCTGGTCTGGAAACACCATATATTTT

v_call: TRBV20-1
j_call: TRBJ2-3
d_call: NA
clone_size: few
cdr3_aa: CSAFLRDTQYF
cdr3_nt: TGCAGCGCCTTTTTGCGGGATACGCAGTATTTT

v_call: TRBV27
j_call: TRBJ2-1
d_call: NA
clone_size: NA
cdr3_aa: CASSHHSLGEQFF
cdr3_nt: TGTGCCAGCAGTCACCACTCCTTGGGTGAGCAGTTCTTC

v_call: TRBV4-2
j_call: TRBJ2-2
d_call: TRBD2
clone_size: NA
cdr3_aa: CASSQGLAGDHTGELFF
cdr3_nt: TGTGCCAGCAGCCAAGGACTAGCGGGGGACCACACCGGGGAGCTGTTTTTT

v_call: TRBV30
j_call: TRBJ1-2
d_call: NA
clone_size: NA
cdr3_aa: CAWKGVNYGYTF
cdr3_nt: TGTGCCTGGAAGGGGGTCAACTATGGCTACACCTTC

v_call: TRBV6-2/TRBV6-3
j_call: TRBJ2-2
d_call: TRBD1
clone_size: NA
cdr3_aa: CASSYRGLSTGELFF
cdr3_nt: TGTGCCAGCAGTTACAGGGGGCTCAGCACCGGGGAGCTGTTTTTT

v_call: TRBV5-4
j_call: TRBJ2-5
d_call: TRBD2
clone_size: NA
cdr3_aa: CASSSFLSGGKRETQYF
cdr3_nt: TGTGCCAGCAGCTCGTTCCTGAGCGGGGGGAAGCGAGAGACCCAGTACTTC

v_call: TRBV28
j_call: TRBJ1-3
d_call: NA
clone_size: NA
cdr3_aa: CASSTPWGGSSGNTIYF
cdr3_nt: TGTGCCAGCAGTACCCCCTGGGGTGGCTCCTCTGGAAACACCATATATTTT

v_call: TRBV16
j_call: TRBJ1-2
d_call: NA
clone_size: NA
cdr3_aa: CASSPPDTRSNYGYTF
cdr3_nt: TGTGCCAGCAGCCCTCCGGACACCCGTTCTAACTATGGCTACACCTTC

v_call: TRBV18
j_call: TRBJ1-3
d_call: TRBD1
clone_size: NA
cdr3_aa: CASSPGQGISGNTIYF
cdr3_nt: TGTGCCAGCTCACCGGGACAGGGCATCTCTGGAAACACCATATATTTT

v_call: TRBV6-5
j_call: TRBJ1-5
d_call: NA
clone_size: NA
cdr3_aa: CASRAGSYPNQPQHF
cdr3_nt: TGTGCCAGCCGGGCGGGGTCCTACCCAAATCAGCCCCAGCATTTT

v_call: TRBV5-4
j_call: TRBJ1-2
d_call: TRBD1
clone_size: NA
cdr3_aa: CASSAGTGNYGYTF
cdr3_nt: TGTGCCAGCAGCGCTGGGACAGGGAACTATGGCTACACCTTC

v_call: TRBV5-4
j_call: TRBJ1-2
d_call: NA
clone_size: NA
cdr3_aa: CASSSPGGQVSRYTF
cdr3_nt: TGTGCCAGCAGCTCGCCGGGGGGGCAAGTTTCGCGCTACACCTTC